These 25 T cell receptor beta chains were all obtained from the same sample, sequenced in a study of Ad26.COV2.S vaccination and SARS-CoV-2 variants. Assay: immunoSEQ multiplex PCR; the TCRdb copy retains only in-frame clones and omits some. The sample contains about 390,000 clones, approximately 90% of which appear only once. Stated treatment: 15 to 20 received Ad26.COV2.S at low or high dose, single or two shots; about 5 received placebo; per-sample allocation not given. The samples date from day 63 after the first vaccine or placebo injection. The sequences come from peripheral blood, collected in a trial of Ad26.COV2.S vaccine versus placebo. The receptor set was obtained from a person aged 18-65 years who received the Ad26.COV2.S COVID-19 vaccine or a placebo.

The rearrangement uses TRBV18 and TRBJ2-2; possible D gene TRBD2, 6 bases. Trimming removed 1 base from V and 4 bases from J, with 13 bases in between. The CDR3 is 16 amino acids. CDR1 KGHSH and CDR2 LQKENI come from the germline V gene. The CDR3 reads CASSPLREPVTGELFF. In DNA form, the CDR3 reads TGTGCCAGCTCACCACTTCGGGAGCCCGTCACCGGGGAGCTGTTTTTT.

The chain links TRBV11-2 to TRBJ1-5; weak D call: TRBD1 (6 bases). Per the germline V gene, CDR1 is SGHAT and CDR2 is FQNNGV. Trimming shortened V by 5 bases and J by 3 bases, and 14 bases separated the two germline ends. The CDR3 contains 15 residues. The chain's CDR3 is CASSPLGGVNQPQHF. Written as DNA, the CDR3 is TGTGCCAGCAGCCCCCTAGGGGGGGTCAATCAGCCCCAGCATTTT.

The chain links TRBV2 to TRBJ1-3; D not resolved. Trimming took off 3 bases at V and 1 base at J, with 10 bases between the two ends. This CDR3 is 15 amino acids long. In germline, CDR1 is SNHLY, CDR2 FYNNEI. CDR3 amino acids: CASSDLARSGNTIYF. The CDR3 nucleotides are TGTGCCAGCAGTGACTTGGCGAGATCTGGAAACACCATATATTTT.

The chain is built from TRBV7-2 and TRBJ1-1; D unclear. The germline V and J ends were trimmed by 2 bases and 1 base, with 8 bases remaining between them. The germline gives CDR1 SGHTA, CDR2 FQGNSA. This CDR3 region has 14 residues. CDR3 sequence reads: CASSLSLANTEAFF. The CDR3 nucleotides are TGTGCCAGCAGCTTATCTTTGGCGAACACTGAAGCTTTCTTT.

This clone appeared once. The chain recombines TRBV5-1 with TRBJ2-3, with TRBD2 matching over 13 bases. The CDR3 extends over 19 amino acids. The V and J ends lost 4 bases and 2 bases, in that order; junction bases with no gene match: 13. The germline V gene encodes CDR1 SGHRS and CDR2 YFSETQ. The CDR3 sequence is CASSRTSGGTTGTTDTQYF. DNA for the CDR3: TGCGCCAGCAGCAGGACTAGCGGGGGAACAACAGGTACCACAGATACGCAGTATTTT. The full variable domain, its missing parts supplied by reference TRBV5-1 and TRBJ2-3, is KAGVTQTPRYLIKTRGQQVTLSCSPISGHRSVSWYQQTPGQGLQFLFEYFSETQRNKGNFPGRFSGRQFSNSRSEMNVSTLELGDSALYLCASSRTSGGTTGTTDTQYFGPGTRLTVL.

The chain joins TRBV6-5 to TRBJ2-7; 11 bases agree with TRBD1. The CDR3 sequence is 16 residues long. Germline CDR1 is MNHEY and CDR2 is SVGAGI. V shed 0 bases, J shed 3 bases, and the junction held 4 bases outside the gene matches. CDR3 loop: CASSYSGQGASYEQYF. DNA for the CDR3: TGTGCCAGCAGTTACTCCGGACAGGGGGCAAGCTACGAGCAGTACTTC.

V usage is TRBV28 and J usage is TRBJ1-5, with 7 bases fitting TRBD1. The junction had 13 bases not matched to a gene; V was cut back by 5 bases and J by 0 bases. The CDR3 is 18 amino acids. Germline CDR1 and CDR2: MDHEN and SYDVKM. The CDR3 coding sequence is TGTGCCAGCAGTGCCCCGGGACAGACTTCTTATAGCAATCAGCCCCAGCATTTT. Its protein product is CASSAPGQTSYSNQPQHF.

The chain combines TRBV6-1 with TRBJ1-5, with TRBD1 identical over 9 bases. V lost 3 bases, J lost 6 bases, and 12 bases stayed unmatched. Germline-derived CDR1 and CDR2 are MNHNS and SASEGT. This CDR3 has 17 residues. The CDR3 reads CASSDFSRQGGLQPQHF. The CDR3 DNA reads TGTGCCAGCAGTGATTTTTCCCGACAGGGGGGTCTTCAGCCCCAGCATTTT.

The chain is built from TRBV19 and TRBJ2-7; D is possibly TRBD1 (6 bases). The germline V gene encodes CDR1 LNHDA and CDR2 SQIVND (reference sequence). The V end lost 4 bases, the J end lost 0 bases, and 10 bases lay between the germline ends. CDR3 length: 14 residues. DNA of the CDR3: TGTGCCAGTAGTACTGGGGGCCCCTCCTACGAGCAGTACTTC. It encodes CASSTGGPSYEQYF.

The chain is built from TRBV9 and TRBJ2-3; no reliable D call. The V gene's germline CDR1 is SGDLS and CDR2 YYNGEE. Deletions cut 4 bases from V and 6 bases from J, with 6 bases between. CDR3 length: 11 residues. The CDR3 region has the DNA TGTGCCAGCAGCCCTGTGGATACGCAGTATTTT. It codes for CASSPVDTQYF.

The gene calls are TRBV6-2 or TRBV6-3 and TRBJ2-7; TRBD2 agrees at 8 bases. From germline, CDR1 is MNHEY and CDR2 SVGEGT. Trimming removed 2 bases from V and 2 bases from J; junction bases left unmatched: 14. The CDR3 totals 18 residues. CDR3 nucleotides: TGTGCCAGCAGTTACCGGGGGGGGCGACAGGAGCTAGCCTACGAGCAGTACTTC. It yields the protein CASSYRGGRQELAYEQYF.

The chain employs TRBV11-2 and TRBJ2-1, with D perhaps TRBD1 (6 bases). CDR1 is SGHAT, CDR2 FQNNGV, per germline. CDR3 length: 13 amino acids. Trimming took 2 bases from V and 9 from J, leaving 11 bases between them. The CDR3 DNA reads as TGTGCCAGCAGCTTATCTACAGGGACTGAGCAGTTCTTC. It is translated as CASSLSTGTEQFF.

This clone has a handful of counts. The genes are TRBV7-9 and TRBJ1-2; 7 positions agree with TRBD1. Germline V gene data show CDR1 as SEHNR and CDR2 as FQNEAQ (reference sequence). This CDR3 region has 14 residues. V lost 8 bases and J lost 4; bases outside the gene matches: 10. This CDR3 is CASGQTTGVYGYTF. DNA of the CDR3: TGTGCCAGCGGCCAGACTACAGGGGTCTATGGCTACACCTTC.

The chain links TRBV5-4 to TRBJ1-2, with TRBD1 matching 8 bases. Germline values: CDR1 SGHNT, CDR2 YYREEE (reference sequence). The junction had 12 bases not matched to a gene; V was cut back by 4 bases and J by 7 bases. CDR3 length: 15 residues. CDR3 in DNA: TGTGCCAGCAGCCCAGGGGGCAGAAAAGTTGTTGGCTACACCTTC. Its protein product is CASSPGGRKVVGYTF.

In regard to this clone: The conserved phenylalanine or tryptophan is not found at the CDR3 terminus, so this likely reflects a read error. Because the CDR3's place on the DNA is in doubt, the DNA is left out and the CDR3 is given as listed by TCRdb. This sequence joins TRBV19 and TRBJ1-1; the DNA was not used to check the table's D call, TRBD1. Germline CDR1 reads LNHDA; CDR2 reads SQIVND (reference sequence). The CDR3 is 10 amino acids long, termini counted. The CDR3 protein is CASRQLGTGL.

The chain is built from TRBV3-1 (or the pseudogene TRBV3-2) and TRBJ1-5; tentative D call: TRBD1 (6 bases). CDR3 length: 13 amino acids. Trimming removed 2 bases at V and 7 bases at J, with 9 bases between. The germline V gene encodes CDR1 LGHDT and CDR2 YNNKEL (reference sequence). This CDR3 is CASSQQGLQPQHF. The CDR3 region has the DNA TGTGCCAGCAGCCAACAGGGGTTGCAGCCCCAGCATTTT.

V usage is TRBV7-2 and J usage is TRBJ2-7; D ambiguous. The CDR3 sequence is 10 residues long. The V gene lost 4 bases and the J gene lost 2 bases, with 0 bases spanning the gap. Per the germline V gene, CDR1 is SGHTA and CDR2 is FQGNSA. In DNA, the CDR3 is TGTGCCAGCAGCTCCTACGAGCAGTACTTC. Amino acids: CASSSYEQYF.

V and J are TRBV10-3 and TRBJ2-4; D unresolved. The V gene lost 3 bases and the J gene lost 1 base, with 10 bases spanning the gap. The CDR3 sequence is 15 residues long. Germline V CDR1 and CDR2: ENHRY, SYGVKD. CDR3 nucleotide sequence: TGTGCCATCAGTGAAAGTTTTTTGGCCAAAAACATTCAGTACTTC. Protein sequence: CAISESFLAKNIQYF.

The rearrangement uses TRBV4-3 and TRBJ2-3; D not certain. V was trimmed by 3 bases and J by 0 bases, leaving 16 bases between them. Germline CDR1 LGHNA, CDR2 YSLEER. This CDR3 spans 17 amino acids. The DNA of the CDR3 is TGCGCCAGCAGCCAGCGGTTCCGGCGGTCTAGCACAGATACGCAGTATTTT. Its translation is CASSQRFRRSSTDTQYF.

The chain carries TRBV11-2 and TRBJ1-4; D perhaps matches TRBD1 (5 bases). The V and J ends lost 1 base and 5 bases respectively, with 14 bases between them. The CDR3 length is 16 residues. Germline V gene data show CDR1 as SGHAT and CDR2 as FQNNGV. The CDR3 DNA sequence: TGTGCCAGCAGCTTAGGACAAGACAGCCAAAATGAAAAACTGTTTTTT. Encoded protein: CASSLGQDSQNEKLFF.

The genes are TRBV28 and TRBJ1-4, with D uncertain. The CDR3 runs 13 residues. Germline CDR1 and CDR2: MDHEN and SYDVKM. V was cut by 3 bases and J by 7 bases, with 9 bases left in between. In DNA form, the CDR3 reads TGTGCCAGCAGTTTCTACGGAAGTGAAAAACTGTTTTTT. Amino acids: CASSFYGSEKLFF.

The rearrangement links TRBV6-5 to TRBJ2-7, with 10 nucleotides matching TRBD1. The CDR3 runs to 14 residues. The J segment lost 4 bases and the V segment lost 7 bases, leaving 7 bases of the junction unmatched. Germline CDR1 reads MNHEY; CDR2 reads SVGAGI. This CDR3 reads CASTRDRGLYEQYF. The DNA of the CDR3 is TGTGCCAGCACCCGGGACAGGGGACTTTACGAGCAGTACTTC.

The chain combines TRBV29-1 with TRBJ1-1; D is ambiguous. CDR1 is SQVTM and CDR2 is ANQGSEA in the germline V gene. V lost 3 bases, J lost 2 bases, and 1 base lay in between. The CDR3 runs to 10 residues. CDR3: CSVDNTEAFF. The CDR3 DNA sequence: TGCAGCGTTGATAACACTGAAGCTTTCTTT.

The chain employs TRBV27 and TRBJ2-7; D unclear. V was shortened by 2 bases and J by 0 bases, with 11 bases between the two germline ends. The CDR3 is 15 amino acids. In germline, CDR1 is MNHEY, CDR2 SMNVEV (reference sequence). CDR3 sequence reads: CASSLGPASSYEQYF. The CDR3 DNA follows: TGTGCCAGCAGTTTAGGGCCCGCGAGCTCCTACGAGCAGTACTTC.

The chain carries TRBV27 and TRBJ2-7; no firm D call. CDR3 length: 13 amino acids. Looked up from germline, CDR1 is MNHEY and CDR2 is SMNVEV (reference sequence). The germline V and J ends were trimmed by 0 bases and 5 bases, with 8 bases remaining between them. The CDR3 is CASSLSGYHEQYF. The CDR3 bases are TGTGCCAGCAGTTTATCGGGTTACCACGAGCAGTACTTC.